This T cell receptor (beta chain) was recorded in a study of immune cell composition in non-small cell lung cancer. TCRdb's table, derived via immunoSEQ multiplex PCR, lists solely in-frame clones and lacks some. The table has a few thousand clones, 80% to 85% seen once; the top ten hold roughly 4.3%. Comment on this clone: Its target is unknown.

V lost 3 bases and J lost 5, with 7 bases in between. The CDR3 runs 12 residues. CDR1 and CDR2 (germline): MDHEN, SYDVKM. Study-level results: Smoking pack-years did not significantly correlate with tumour TCR-beta clonality.

The chain recombines TRBV28 with TRBJ1-2; no clear D gene. The material sequenced was lung tumor tissue. This TCR derives from a human donor with non-small cell lung cancer. The DNA of the CDR3 is TGTGCCAGCAGTTTCGCAGGTTATGGCTACACCTTC. Protein: CASSFAGYGYTF.